This T cell receptor (beta chain) was captured by sequencing in a study of blood T cell repertoires in COVID-19. Whole-study context: Italy, Spain and the United States were the sources of the convalescent and acute COVID-19 samples.

Trimming stripped 5 bases from V and 10 bases from J, with 14 bases between. The CDR3 is 12 amino acids. Enrollment of patients from Seattle took place during active infection, with longitudinal follow-up. The repertoire was sequenced with immunoSEQ multiplex PCR; TCRdb's copy has only in-frame clones and lacks some. The sample carries about 120,000 clones, 90% recorded once. The sequenced sample consisted of peripheral blood. The V call is TRBV12-3 or TRBV12-4, the J call TRBJ1-1; tentative D call: TRBD1 (5 bases). This TCR derives from a woman between 55 and 75 years old with COVID-19, enrolled during active disease. CDR3 loop: CASSTRGLAAFF. As DNA, the CDR3 is TGTGCCAGCAGTACTCGGGGGTTGGCAGCTTTCTTT.